These 14 T cell receptor beta chains share one sample of origin, sequenced in a study of patients and donors after allogeneic stem cell transplantation. TCRdb fed the RT-PCR reads into MiXCR, producing one record per CDR3 protein. This sample has hundreds of thousands of distinct CDR3 sequences, with 16% found just once. The sequenced sample was blood, either unsorted or a sorted T cell fraction (not recorded which). All receptors come from a human donor who was either an allogeneic HSCT recipient or a stem cell or donor lymphocyte infusion donor (not recorded which). It is not recorded whose cells these are; they may come from a transplant donor.

This clonotype was counted a few times. J is TRBJ2-1 and V is TRBV19; D might be TRBD1 (5 bases). V lost 6 bases and J lost 3, with 12 bases in between. The CDR3 runs to 14 residues. Looked up from germline, CDR1 is LNHDA and CDR2 is SQIVND (reference sequence). The CDR3 protein is CASRQGAYYNEQFF. The CDR3 DNA is TGTGCCAGTAGACAAGGGGCCTACTACAATGAGCAGTTCTTC.

Written as DNA, the CDR3 is TGTGCCAGCAGCCAAGAAACTAGCGGGAGCCTCCACTACGAGCAGTACTTC. This encodes CASSQETSGSLHYEQYF. The chain has TRBV4-2 and TRBJ2-7, with TRBD2 matching over 11 bases. The junction had 7 bases not matched to a gene; V was cut back by 0 bases and J by 3 bases. Germline V lookup: CDR1 LGHNA, CDR2 YNFKEQ. There are 17 residues in the CDR3.

The J gene is TRBJ1-1, the V gene TRBV5-1, with TRBD1 identical over 8 bases. The CDR3 contains 16 residues. Germline V lookup: CDR1 SGHRS, CDR2 YFSETQ. Trimming took 0 bases from V and 7 from J; bases not matched to a gene: 11. CDR3 in DNA: TGCGCCAGCAGCTTGGAGCCGGACAGGGTAGTTGGTGAAGCTTTCTTT. Protein product: CASSLEPDRVVGEAFF. Full variable domain (outside the CDR3, taken from reference TRBV5-1 and TRBJ1-1): KAGVTQTPRYLIKTRGQQVTLSCSPISGHRSVSWYQQTPGQGLQFLFEYFSETQRNKGNFPGRFSGRQFSNSRSEMNVSTLELGDSALYLCASSLEPDRVVGEAFFGQGTRLTVV.

The V and J genes are TRBV10-3 and TRBJ2-1, with D hard to call. V lost 2 bases to trimming and J lost 6 bases, with 5 bases between them. Per germline, CDR1 ENHRY and CDR2 SYGVKD. This CDR3 region has 12 residues. CDR3 nucleotide sequence: TGTGCCATCAGTGAGAGTGTCAATGAGCAGTTCTTC. Protein sequence: CAISESVNEQFF.

The sample holds a few counts of this clonotype. This rearrangement joins TRBV15 to TRBJ2-5; 10 bases are shared with TRBD2. The V and J ends lost 0 bases and 5 bases, in that order; junction bases with no gene match: 15. Germline lookup yields CDR1 LNHNV and CDR2 YYDKDF (reference sequence). The CDR3 length is 19 residues. The CDR3 reads CATSRDPSSGGLFRETQYF. The CDR3 nucleotides are TGTGCCACCAGCAGAGACCCATCTAGCGGGGGACTTTTTCGGGAGACCCAGTACTTC.

A word on this clonotype: A much larger clone differs from this one at a single base, so this may be a read error. This chain links TRBV7-2 with TRBJ2-2; D gene uncertain. The germline V gene encodes CDR1 SGHTA and CDR2 FQGNSA. This CDR3 comprises 15 residues. V shed 1 base and J shed 0 bases, with 6 bases lying between them. The CDR3 nucleotides read TGTGCCAGCAGCTTAGTTGCGACGAACACCGGGGAGCTGTTTTTT. Protein: CASSLVATNTGELFF.

Only a few counts were recorded for this clonotype. The chain is built from TRBV4-3 and TRBJ1-2, with a possible D match to TRBD1 (6 bases). Germline CDR1 reads LGHNA; CDR2 reads YSLEER. The CDR3 consists of 16 residues. The ends were cut back, 0 bases at V and 3 bases at J, with 14 bases in the middle. CDR3 amino acids: CASSQEARGIDYGYTF. CDR3 DNA: TGCGCCAGCAGCCAAGAGGCAAGGGGGATAGACTATGGCTACACCTTC.

V is TRBV7-3 and J is TRBJ2-2; D not resolved. The germline gives CDR1 SGHTA, CDR2 FQGTGA. The CDR3 is 16 amino acids. The V end was cut by 4 bases, the J end by 4 bases, with 16 bases between. CDR3 DNA sequence: TGTGCCAGCAGCTCGGTCCCCCGGGCCGTCACCGGGGAGCTGTTTTTT. Protein sequence: CASSSVPRAVTGELFF.

The rearrangement joins TRBV20-1 to TRBJ2-4; 11 nucleotides agree with TRBD2. The CDR3 totals 13 residues. Germline loops: CDR1 DFQATT, CDR2 SNEGSKA (reference sequence). V lost 5 bases and J lost 6; bases outside the gene matches: 3. As DNA, the CDR3 is TGCAGTGCTGTGACTAGCGGGATAAACATTCAGTACTTC. Its protein product is CSAVTSGINIQYF.

This clonotype was counted a few times. This chain connects TRBV2 to TRBJ2-1; TRBD2 aligns across 14 bases. The CDR3 consists of 15 residues. V shed 4 bases, J shed 8 bases, and the junction held 4 bases outside the gene matches. In germline, CDR1 is SNHLY, CDR2 FYNNEI. The CDR3 DNA follows: TGTGCCAGCAGTGGACTAGCGGGGGGGCCCGATGAGCAGTTCTTC. Its translation: CASSGLAGGPDEQFF. Looking up the rest from reference TRBV2 and TRBJ2-1 gives the full variable domain: EPEVTQTPSHQVTQMGQEVILRCVPISNHLYFYWYRQILGQKVEFLVSFYNNEISEKSEIFDDQFSVERPDGSNFTLKIRSTKLEDSAMYFCASSGLAGGPDEQFFGPGTRLTVL.

The chain uses TRBV3-1 and TRBJ2-6, with TRBD1 matching over 10 bases. The germline V gene has CDR1 LGHDT and CDR2 YNNKEL (reference sequence). This CDR3 is built from 19 residues. Trimming removed 4 bases from V and 4 bases from J; junction bases left unmatched: 13. The CDR3 reads CASSRSRDRGIHGANVLTF. For the CDR3, the DNA is TGTGCCAGCAGCCGGTCCCGGGACAGGGGAATTCACGGGGCCAACGTCCTGACTTTC.

This clonotype was found a few times. The rearrangement joins TRBV12-3 or TRBV12-4 to TRBJ1-1, with D uncertain. The CDR3 has 13 residues. V lost 5 bases and J 12 bases, leaving 19 bases between the germline ends. The CDR3 spells CASSPKFPRQTFF. In DNA form, the CDR3 reads TGTGCCAGCAGTCCCAAATTCCCCCGGCAAACTTTCTTT.

This clonotype has only a few counts. This chain links TRBV21-1 with TRBJ2-5; no check of the table's D call, TRBD1, against the DNA was made. TRBV21-1 constitutes a pseudogene. The CDR3 loop spans 19 amino acids. The DNA of the CDR3 is TGTGCCAGCAGCAAAGCTTTGAGTCGAGGACAGGGGCATGGAGAGACCCAGTACTTC. Residues: CASSKALSRGQGHGETQYF.

V and J are TRBV4-2 and TRBJ1-4, with unresolved D. The CDR3 sequence is 16 residues long. Trimming removed 5 bases from V and 5 bases from J, with 18 bases in between. Germline V gene data show CDR1 as LGHNA and CDR2 as YNFKEQ. CDR3 DNA sequence: TGTGCCAGCAGCTTTAGTCCAAGGAAGTTAAATGAAAAACTGTTTTTT. Translating gives CASSFSPRKLNEKLFF.